The clone carrying this TCR beta chain was seen a few times. The antigen remains unidentified. CDR3 length equals 17 residues. Germline CDR1 is SGHTA and CDR2 is FQGNSA. The V end was cut by 1 base, the J end by 2 bases, with 15 bases between. The data belong to a study of early T cells in non-severe SARS-CoV-2 infection. About the study: The input, bulk RNA from unsorted whole blood, was sequenced, and chains were unpaired. Study-wide results and caveats: Anti-spike CD8 responses were favored by VDJdb matching, which missed private and CD4 specificities.

Unique molecular identifier tags were affixed to discrete cDNA molecules. TCRdb re-derived calls from the 5' RACE reads in MiXCR, one entry per CDR3 protein. The sample lists about 30,000 distinct CDR3 sequences; about 4.9% were seen once. This TCR derives from an adult who was a healthcare worker with PCR-confirmed SARS-CoV-2 infection or an uninfected control (not recorded which). The chain carries TRBV7-2 and TRBJ2-1, with a weak D call TRBD2 (5 bases). Sequenced material: whole blood, taken at baseline. The CDR3 nucleotides are TGTGCCAGCAGCTTAGTTGGGAGCGCCTCTGCCTACAATGAGCAGTTCTTC. Its translation is CASSLVGSASAYNEQFF.